The present T cell receptor beta chain was sequenced within a study of T cells in Graves' hyperthyroidism and ophthalmopathy. This clonotype was picked up many times. V dropped 0 bases and J dropped 2 bases, with 10 bases sitting between them. The CDR3 has 14 amino acids. Germline loops: CDR1 DFQATT, CDR2 SNEGSKA (reference sequence). Amplified regions were TCR beta CDR3 sequences from RNA transcripts. Carried out on the TCR CDR3, a first-round RT-PCR used the HTBI primer set. TCRdb reprocessed the multiplex PCR reads via MiXCR and lists one record per CDR3 protein. The sample includes under 350,000 distinct CDR3 sequences, 20% to 25% of them seen just once.

Sequences were obtained from blood. The origin of this receptor is a woman aged 50 to 60 with Graves' hyperthyroidism. The rearrangement uses TRBV20-1 and TRBJ2-5; D is possibly TRBD2 (5 bases). Here the CDR3 DNA reads TGCAGTGCTAGAGATCGCGGGTCTCAAGAGACCCAGTACTTC. This codes for CSARDRGSQETQYF.